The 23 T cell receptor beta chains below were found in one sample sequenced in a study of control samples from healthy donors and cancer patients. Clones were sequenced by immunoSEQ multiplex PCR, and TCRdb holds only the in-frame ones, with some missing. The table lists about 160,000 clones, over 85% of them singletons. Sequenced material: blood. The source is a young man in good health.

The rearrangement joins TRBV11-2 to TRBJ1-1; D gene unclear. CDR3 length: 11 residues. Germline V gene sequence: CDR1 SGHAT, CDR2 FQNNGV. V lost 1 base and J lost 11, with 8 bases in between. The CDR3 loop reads CASSLGIAAFF. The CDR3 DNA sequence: TGTGCCAGCAGCTTAGGAATCGCGGCTTTCTTT.

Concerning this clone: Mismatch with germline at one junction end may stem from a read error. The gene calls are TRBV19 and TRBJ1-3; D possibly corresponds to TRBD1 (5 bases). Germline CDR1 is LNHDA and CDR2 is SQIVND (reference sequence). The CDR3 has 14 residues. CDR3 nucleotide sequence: TGTACCAGTAGGGGAATAGGGGTCGCAAACACCATATATTTT. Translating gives CTSRGIGVANTIYF.

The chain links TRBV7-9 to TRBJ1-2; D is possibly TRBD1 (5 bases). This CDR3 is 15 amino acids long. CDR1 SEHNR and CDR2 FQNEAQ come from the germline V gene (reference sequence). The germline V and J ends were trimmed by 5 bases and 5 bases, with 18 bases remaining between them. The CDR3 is CASSPTGPLRYGYTF. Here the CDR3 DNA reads TGTGCCAGCAGCCCAACAGGACCCTTGAGATATGGCTACACCTTC.

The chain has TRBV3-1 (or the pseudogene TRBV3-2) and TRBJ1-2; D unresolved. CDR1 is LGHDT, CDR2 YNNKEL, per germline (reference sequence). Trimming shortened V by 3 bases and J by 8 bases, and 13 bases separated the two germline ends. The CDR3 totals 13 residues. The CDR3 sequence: CASSQADRIGYTF. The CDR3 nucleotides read TGTGCCAGCAGCCAGGCAGACCGGATCGGCTACACCTTC.

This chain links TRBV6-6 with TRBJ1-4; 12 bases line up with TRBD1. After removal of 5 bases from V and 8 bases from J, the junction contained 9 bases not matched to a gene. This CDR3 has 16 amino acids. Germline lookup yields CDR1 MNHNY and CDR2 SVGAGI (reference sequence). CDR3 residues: CASSRISGTGGEKLFF. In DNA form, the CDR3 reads TGTGCCAGCAGTCGAATATCCGGGACAGGGGGCGAAAAACTGTTTTTT.

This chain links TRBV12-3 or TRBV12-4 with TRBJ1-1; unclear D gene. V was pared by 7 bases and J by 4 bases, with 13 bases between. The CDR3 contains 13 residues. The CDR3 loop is CASTTGQITEAFF. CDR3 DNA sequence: TGTGCCAGCACGACCGGGCAAATCACTGAAGCTTTCTTT.

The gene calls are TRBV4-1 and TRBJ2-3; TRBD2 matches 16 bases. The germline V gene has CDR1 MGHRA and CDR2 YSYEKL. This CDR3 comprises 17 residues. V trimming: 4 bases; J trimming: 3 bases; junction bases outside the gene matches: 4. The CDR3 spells CASSPGTSGGGTDTQYF. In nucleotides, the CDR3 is TGCGCCAGCAGCCCCGGGACTAGCGGGGGGGGGACAGATACGCAGTATTTT.

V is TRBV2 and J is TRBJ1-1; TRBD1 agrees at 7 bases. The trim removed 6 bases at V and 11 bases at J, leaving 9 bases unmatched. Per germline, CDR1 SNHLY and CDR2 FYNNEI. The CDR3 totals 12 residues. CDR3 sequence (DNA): TGTGCCAGCAGCGACAGGGCCATTGTCGCTTTCTTT. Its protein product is CASSDRAIVAFF.

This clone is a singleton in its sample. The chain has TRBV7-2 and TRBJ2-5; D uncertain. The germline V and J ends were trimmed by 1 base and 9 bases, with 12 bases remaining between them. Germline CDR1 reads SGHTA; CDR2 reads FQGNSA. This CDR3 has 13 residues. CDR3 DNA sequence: TGTGCCAGCAGCTTAGGCGGCTACCGGGCCCAGTACTTC. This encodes CASSLGGYRAQYF. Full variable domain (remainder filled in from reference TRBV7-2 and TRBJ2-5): GAGVSQSPSNKVTEKGKDVELRCDPISGHTALYWYRQSLGQGLEFLIYFQGNSAPDKSGLPSDRFSAERTGGSVSTLTIQRTQQEDSAVYLCASSLGGYRAQYFGPGTRLLVL.

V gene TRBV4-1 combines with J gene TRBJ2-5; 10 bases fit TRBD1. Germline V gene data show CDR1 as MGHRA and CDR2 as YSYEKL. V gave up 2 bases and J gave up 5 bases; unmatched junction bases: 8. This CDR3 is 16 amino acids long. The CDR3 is CASSQQGQGRLETQYF. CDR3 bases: TGCGCCAGCAGCCAACAGGGACAGGGGCGTTTGGAGACCCAGTACTTC.

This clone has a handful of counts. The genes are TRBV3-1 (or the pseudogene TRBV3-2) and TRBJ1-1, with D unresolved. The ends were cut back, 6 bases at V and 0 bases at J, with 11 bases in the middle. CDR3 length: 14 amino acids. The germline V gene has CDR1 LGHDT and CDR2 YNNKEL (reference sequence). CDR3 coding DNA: TGTGCCAGCAGTCGAGGTGAAATGAACACTGAAGCTTTCTTT. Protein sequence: CASSRGEMNTEAFF.

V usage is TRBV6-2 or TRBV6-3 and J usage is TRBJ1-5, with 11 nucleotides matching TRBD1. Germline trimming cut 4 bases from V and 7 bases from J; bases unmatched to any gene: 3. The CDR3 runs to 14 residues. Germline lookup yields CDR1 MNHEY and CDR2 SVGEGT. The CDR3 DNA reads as TGTGCCAGCAGTTCGGACAGGGGGCACCAGCCCCAGCATTTT. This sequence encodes CASSSDRGHQPQHF.

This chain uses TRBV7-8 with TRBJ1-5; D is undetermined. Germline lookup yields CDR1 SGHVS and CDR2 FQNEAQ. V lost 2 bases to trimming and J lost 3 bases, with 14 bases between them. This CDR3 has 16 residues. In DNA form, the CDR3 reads TGTGCCAGCAGCTTAATCCGACACAGAATCAATCAGCCCCAGCATTTT. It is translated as CASSLIRHRINQPQHF.

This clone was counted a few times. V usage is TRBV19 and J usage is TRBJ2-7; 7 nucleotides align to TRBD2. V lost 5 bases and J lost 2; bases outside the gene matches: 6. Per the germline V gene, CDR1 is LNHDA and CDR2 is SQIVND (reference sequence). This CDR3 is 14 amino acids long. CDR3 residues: CASSPASGAYEQYF. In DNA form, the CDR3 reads TGTGCCAGTAGTCCAGCTAGCGGAGCCTACGAGCAGTACTTC.

CDR3 DNA: TGTGCCTGGAGAGGGGGGGGGAGCCTCACAGATACGCAGTATTTT. Translation: CAWRGGGSLTDTQYF. The chain employs TRBV30 and TRBJ2-3, with a possible D match to TRBD2 (7 bases). This CDR3 comprises 15 residues. V lost 3 bases, J lost 2 bases, and 15 bases lay in between. In germline, CDR1 is GTSNPN, CDR2 SVGIG (reference sequence).

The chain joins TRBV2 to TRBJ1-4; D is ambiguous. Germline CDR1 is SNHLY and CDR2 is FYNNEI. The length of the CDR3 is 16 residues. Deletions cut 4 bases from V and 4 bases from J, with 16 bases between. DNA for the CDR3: TGTGCCAGCAGTGGAGGATCGTCTAACCTTAATGAAAAACTGTTTTTT. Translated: CASSGGSSNLNEKLFF.

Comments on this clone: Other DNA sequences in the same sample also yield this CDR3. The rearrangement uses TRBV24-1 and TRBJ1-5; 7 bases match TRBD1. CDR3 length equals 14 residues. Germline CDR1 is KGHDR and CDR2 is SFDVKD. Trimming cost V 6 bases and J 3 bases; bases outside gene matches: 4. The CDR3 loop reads CATSPGTANQPQHF. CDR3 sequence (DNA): TGTGCCACCAGTCCCGGGACAGCCAATCAGCCCCAGCATTTT.

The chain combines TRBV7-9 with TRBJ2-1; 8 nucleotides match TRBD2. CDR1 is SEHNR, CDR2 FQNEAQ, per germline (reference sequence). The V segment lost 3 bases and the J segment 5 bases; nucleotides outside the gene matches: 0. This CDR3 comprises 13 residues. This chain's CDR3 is CASSFSGDNEQFF. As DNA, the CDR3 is TGTGCCAGCAGCTTTAGCGGGGACAATGAGCAGTTCTTC. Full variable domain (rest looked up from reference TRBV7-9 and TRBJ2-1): DTGVSQNPRHKITKRGQNVTFRCDPISEHNRLYWYRQTLGQGPEFLTYFQNEAQLEKSRLLSDRFSAERPKGSFSTLEIQRTEQGDSAMYLCASSFSGDNEQFFGPGTRLTVL.

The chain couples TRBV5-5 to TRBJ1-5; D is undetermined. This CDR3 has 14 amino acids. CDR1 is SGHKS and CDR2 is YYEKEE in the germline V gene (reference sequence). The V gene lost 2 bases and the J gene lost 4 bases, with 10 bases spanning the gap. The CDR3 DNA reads TGTGCCAGCAGCTTAAGGGAGTCGAATCAGCCCCAGCATTTT. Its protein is CASSLRESNQPQHF.

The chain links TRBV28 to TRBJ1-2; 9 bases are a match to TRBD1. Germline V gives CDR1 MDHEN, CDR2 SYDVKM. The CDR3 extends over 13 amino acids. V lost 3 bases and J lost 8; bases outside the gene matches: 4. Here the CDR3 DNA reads TGTGCCAGCAGTTTCAGGGACAGGGCAGGCTACACCTTC. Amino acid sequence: CASSFRDRAGYTF.

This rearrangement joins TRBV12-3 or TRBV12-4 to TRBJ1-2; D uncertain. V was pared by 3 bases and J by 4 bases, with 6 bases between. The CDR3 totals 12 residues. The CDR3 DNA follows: TGTGCCAGCAGTTTGGACGGCTATGGCTACACCTTC. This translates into CASSLDGYGYTF.

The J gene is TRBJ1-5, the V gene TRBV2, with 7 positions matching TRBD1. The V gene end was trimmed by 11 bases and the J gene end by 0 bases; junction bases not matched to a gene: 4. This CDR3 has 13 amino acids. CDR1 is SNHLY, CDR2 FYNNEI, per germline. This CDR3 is CASGGFSNQPQHF. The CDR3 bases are TGTGCCTCAGGGGGATTTAGCAATCAGCCCCAGCATTTT.

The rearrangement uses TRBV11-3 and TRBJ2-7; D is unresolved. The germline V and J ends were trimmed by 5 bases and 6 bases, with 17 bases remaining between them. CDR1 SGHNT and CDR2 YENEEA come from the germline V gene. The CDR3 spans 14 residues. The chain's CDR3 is CASSDESTRGEQYF. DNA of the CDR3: TGTGCCAGCAGCGACGAGTCAACCAGAGGCGAGCAGTACTTC.